These T cell receptor beta chains were read from a single sample in a study of T cell repertoires in cytomegalovirus infection. The antigens for these receptors are not known. TCRdb redid the calling of the reads with MiXCR, one entry per CDR3 protein. The sample includes approximately 120,000 distinct CDR3 sequences, around 28% seen only once; the top ten take around 80%. The sequencing used CD8+ T cells from cultured PBMCs, collected from culture after CMV antigen stimulation. The source is a human donor in good health (CMV status not recorded). Some clones in this sample may be carry-over from other donors' samples. CDR3s include the opening cysteine and the closing phenylalanine or tryptophan. D genes are given only for firm matches. A clone size is listed for some rows: how often the clone was seen (once, few, many), or a class if it is expanded.

clone size: once
V gene: TRBV7-9
J gene: TRBJ2-2
D gene: TRBD2
CDR3 protein: CASSRGGGGELFF
CDR3 DNA: TGTGCCAGCAGCCGCGGGGGTGGCGGGGAGCTGTTTTTT

clone size: .
V gene: TRBV7-9
J gene: TRBJ2-7
D gene: .
CDR3 protein: CASSLERGEQYF
CDR3 DNA: TGTGCCAGCAGCTTAGAACGGGGCGAGCAGTACTTC

clone size: many
V gene: TRBV11-2
J gene: TRBJ2-2
D gene: .
CDR3 protein: CAFGGNTGELFF
CDR3 DNA: TGTGCCTTTGGAGGGAACACCGGGGAGCTGTTTTTT

clone size: .
V gene: TRBV6-5
J gene: TRBJ2-2
D gene: .
CDR3 protein: CASRPGQFTGELFF
CDR3 DNA: TGTGCCAGCAGACCCGGACAATTCACCGGGGAGCTGTTTTTT

clone size: .
V gene: TRBV2
J gene: TRBJ2-3
D gene: .
CDR3 protein: CASSEDWDTQYF
CDR3 DNA: TGTGCCAGCAGTGAAGACTGGGATACGCAGTATTTT

clone size: .
V gene: TRBV6-1
J gene: TRBJ2-7
D gene: .
CDR3 protein: CASSEALRGNEQYF
CDR3 DNA: TGTGCCAGCAGTGAAGCGCTTCGGGGAAACGAGCAGTACTTC

clone size: many
V gene: TRBV18
J gene: TRBJ2-3
D gene: TRBD2
CDR3 protein: CASSPGLAGPDTQYF
CDR3 DNA: TGTGCCAGCTCACCAGGACTAGCGGGGCCAGATACGCAGTATTTT

clone size: few
V gene: TRBV27
J gene: TRBJ1-1
D gene: .
CDR3 protein: CASTSGLRTEAFF
CDR3 DNA: TGTGCCAGCACCTCGGGTCTCCGCACTGAAGCTTTCTTT

clone size: .
V gene: TRBV20-1
J gene: TRBJ2-7
D gene: TRBD2
CDR3 protein: CGARALSGTSGGLSYEQYF
CDR3 DNA: TGCGGTGCTAGGGCTCTCTCGGGGACTAGCGGGGGGCTCTCCTACGAGCAGTACTTC

clone size: once
V gene: TRBV12-3/TRBV12-4
J gene: TRBJ2-7
D gene: .
CDR3 protein: CASSFGQGDWDEQYF
CDR3 DNA: TGTGCCAGCAGTTTCGGGCAGGGAGACTGGGACGAGCAGTACTTC

clone size: .
V gene: TRBV13
J gene: TRBJ2-5
D gene: TRBD2
CDR3 protein: CASSLVQRGVRETQYF
CDR3 DNA: TGTGCCAGCAGCTTAGTTCAGCGGGGGGTGCGAGAGACCCAGTACTTC

clone size: few
V gene: TRBV7-9
J gene: TRBJ2-3
D gene: .
CDR3 protein: CASSFDRRTSTDTQYF
CDR3 DNA: TGTGCCAGCAGCTTCGACAGACGCACTAGCACAGATACGCAGTATTTT

clone size: .
V gene: TRBV29-1
J gene: TRBJ2-7
D gene: .
CDR3 protein: CSVELERDNSYEQYF
CDR3 DNA: TGCAGCGTTGAATTGGAACGGGACAACTCCTACGAGCAGTACTTC

clone size: .
V gene: TRBV5-6
J gene: TRBJ1-5
D gene: .
CDR3 protein: CASSATLGRTFLGEQPQHF
CDR3 DNA: TGTGCCAGCAGCGCAACCCTGGGACGAACTTTCCTCGGGGAGCAGCCCCAGCATTTT

clone size: many
V gene: TRBV7-9
J gene: TRBJ2-1
D gene: TRBD1
CDR3 protein: CASSPGQIYNEQFF
CDR3 DNA: TGTGCCAGCAGCCCGGGACAGATCTACAATGAGCAGTTCTTC

clone size: many
V gene: TRBV7-8
J gene: TRBJ2-7
D gene: .
CDR3 protein: CASSPQDGSYEQYF
CDR3 DNA: TGTGCCAGCAGCCCTCAGGACGGATCCTACGAGCAGTACTTC

clone size: many
V gene: TRBV19
J gene: TRBJ1-2
D gene: .
CDR3 protein: CASSIMSGNNYGYTF
CDR3 DNA: TGTGCCAGTAGTATCATGTCAGGAAATAACTATGGCTACACCTTC

clone size: .
V gene: TRBV12-3/TRBV12-4
J gene: TRBJ2-1
D gene: .
CDR3 protein: CASSLKGRRGTYNEQFF
CDR3 DNA: TGTGCCAGCAGTTTAAAGGGGCGGCGGGGTACCTACAATGAGCAGTTCTTC

clone size: few
V gene: TRBV5-4
J gene: TRBJ1-2
D gene: TRBD1
CDR3 protein: CASSLDRGQRYGYTF
CDR3 DNA: TGTGCCAGCAGCTTGGACAGGGGGCAGAGATATGGCTACACCTTC

clone size: .
V gene: TRBV11-2
J gene: TRBJ2-5
D gene: TRBD1
CDR3 protein: CASSQGQNQETQYF
CDR3 DNA: TGTGCCAGCAGCCAGGGACAGAACCAAGAGACCCAGTACTTC

clone size: .
V gene: TRBV7-4
J gene: TRBJ2-5
D gene: .
CDR3 protein: CASSLVLPETQYF
CDR3 DNA: TGTGCCAGCAGCTTAGTCCTCCCGGAGACCCAGTACTTC

clone size: few
V gene: TRBV9
J gene: TRBJ2-2
D gene: .
CDR3 protein: CASSFGTVGELFF
CDR3 DNA: TGTGCCAGCAGCTTCGGGACTGTCGGGGAGCTGTTTTTT

clone size: .
V gene: TRBV24-1
J gene: TRBJ2-5
D gene: .
CDR3 protein: CATSDVVTQYF
CDR3 DNA: TGTGCCACCAGTGATGTTGTGACCCAGTACTTC

clone size: .
V gene: TRBV4-1
J gene: TRBJ1-5
D gene: .
CDR3 protein: CASSQETVDQPQHF
CDR3 DNA: TGCGCCAGCAGCCAAGAGACAGTTGATCAGCCCCAGCATTTT

clone size: many
V gene: TRBV15
J gene: TRBJ2-4
D gene: TRBD2
CDR3 protein: CATRDLSSGGPQGRNIQYF
CDR3 DNA: TGTGCCACCAGAGATCTTTCTAGCGGGGGGCCGCAAGGTAGAAACATTCAGTACTTC

clone size: few
V gene: TRBV11-3
J gene: TRBJ2-1
D gene: .
CDR3 protein: CASSFGRGALNEQFF
CDR3 DNA: TGTGCCAGCAGCTTCGGTCGGGGGGCCCTCAATGAGCAGTTCTTC

clone size: .
V gene: TRBV28
J gene: TRBJ1-2
D gene: TRBD1
CDR3 protein: CASRSTGGTYGYTF
CDR3 DNA: TGTGCCAGCAGATCGACAGGGGGTACCTATGGCTACACCTTC

clone size: many
V gene: TRBV7-6
J gene: TRBJ2-1
D gene: TRBD2
CDR3 protein: CASSWTSGSPNEQFF
CDR3 DNA: TGTGCCAGCAGCTGGACTAGCGGGAGTCCGAATGAGCAGTTCTTC

clone size: few
V gene: TRBV27
J gene: TRBJ1-1
D gene: .
CDR3 protein: CASTLGGEAFF
CDR3 DNA: TGTGCCAGCACCCTCGGGGGGGAAGCTTTCTTT

clone size: .
V gene: TRBV7-9
J gene: TRBJ2-7
D gene: .
CDR3 protein: CASSIKTAPLEQYF
CDR3 DNA: TGTGCCAGCAGCATTAAGACAGCCCCGCTCGAGCAGTACTTC

clone size: .
V gene: TRBV6-5
J gene: TRBJ2-3
D gene: TRBD2
CDR3 protein: CASSPDGGVGTDTQYF
CDR3 DNA: TGTGCCAGCAGTCCCGATGGGGGGGTTGGGACAGATACGCAGTATTTT

clone size: .
V gene: TRBV20-1
J gene: TRBJ1-5
D gene: .
CDR3 protein: CSAVHPGRPNQPQHF
CDR3 DNA: TGCAGTGCTGTACACCCGGGACGGCCAAATCAGCCCCAGCATTTT

clone size: .
V gene: TRBV30
J gene: TRBJ2-3
D gene: .
CDR3 protein: CAWSAPSTDTQYF
CDR3 DNA: TGTGCCTGGAGTGCCCCCAGCACAGATACGCAGTATTTT

clone size: once
V gene: TRBV5-1
J gene: TRBJ2-7
D gene: .
CDR3 protein: CASSLDPTPSPYEQYF
CDR3 DNA: TGCGCCAGCAGCTTGGACCCGACGCCCTCCCCCTACGAGCAGTACTTC

clone size: few
V gene: TRBV3-1
J gene: TRBJ1-5
D gene: .
CDR3 protein: CASSQGPGQPQHF
CDR3 DNA: TGTGCCAGCAGCCAGGGGCCCGGGCAGCCCCAGCATTTT

clone size: many
V gene: TRBV7-6
J gene: TRBJ2-3
D gene: TRBD2
CDR3 protein: CASSPGLAGGTDTQYF
CDR3 DNA: TGTGCCAGCAGCCCGGGACTAGCGGGGGGTACAGATACGCAGTATTTT

clone size: many
V gene: TRBV2
J gene: TRBJ1-1
D gene: TRBD1
CDR3 protein: CASSNSDREGVTEAFF
CDR3 DNA: TGTGCCAGCAGCAACTCCGACAGGGAGGGTGTCACTGAAGCTTTCTTT

clone size: few
V gene: TRBV11-3
J gene: TRBJ1-2
D gene: .
CDR3 protein: CASSGGGLSCGYTF
CDR3 DNA: TGTGCCAGCAGCGGAGGGGGGCTTAGTTGTGGCTACACCTTC

clone size: few
V gene: TRBV7-2
J gene: TRBJ2-5
D gene: .
CDR3 protein: CASSLEGTLQETQYF
CDR3 DNA: TGTGCCAGCAGCTTAGAAGGGACATTACAAGAGACCCAGTACTTC

clone size: few
V gene: TRBV5-6
J gene: TRBJ2-3
D gene: .
CDR3 protein: CASSLFARRHTDTQYF
CDR3 DNA: TGTGCCAGCAGCTTGTTCGCCAGGCGCCACACAGATACGCAGTATTTT

clone size: few
V gene: TRBV28
J gene: TRBJ2-7
D gene: .
CDR3 protein: CASSPMRSYEQYF
CDR3 DNA: TGTGCCAGCAGTCCGATGCGGAGCTACGAGCAGTACTTC

clone size: many
V gene: TRBV6-1
J gene: TRBJ1-1
D gene: .
CDR3 protein: CASSEGRYSGPNTEAFF
CDR3 DNA: TGTGCCAGCAGTGAGGGAAGGTACTCAGGGCCCAACACTGAAGCTTTCTTT

clone size: few
V gene: TRBV4-1
J gene: TRBJ1-1
D gene: .
CDR3 protein: CASSRVLQGGGTSTEAFF
CDR3 DNA: TGCGCCAGCAGCCGAGTGCTACAGGGAGGGGGAACATCTACTGAAGCTTTCTTT

clone size: .
V gene: TRBV5-6
J gene: TRBJ2-7
D gene: .
CDR3 protein: CASSLKGVTYEQYF
CDR3 DNA: TGTGCCAGCAGCTTGAAGGGGGTTACCTACGAGCAGTACTTC

clone size: .
V gene: TRBV19
J gene: TRBJ1-1
D gene: .
CDR3 protein: CASSISLFTEAFF
CDR3 DNA: TGTGCCAGTAGTATATCTCTTTTCACTGAAGCTTTCTTT

clone size: .
V gene: TRBV27
J gene: TRBJ2-7
D gene: .
CDR3 protein: CASSLKGFTYEQYF
CDR3 DNA: TGTGCCAGCAGTTTAAAGGGATTTACCTACGAGCAGTACTTC

clone size: .
V gene: TRBV6-5
J gene: TRBJ2-1
D gene: TRBD2
CDR3 protein: CASSQLAGGQSSYNEQFF
CDR3 DNA: TGTGCCAGCAGTCAACTAGCGGGGGGACAAAGCTCCTACAATGAGCAGTTCTTC

clone size: many
V gene: TRBV7-2
J gene: TRBJ1-5
D gene: .
CDR3 protein: CASSRSGNPYSNQPQHF
CDR3 DNA: TGTGCCAGCAGCCGCTCGGGCAACCCTTATAGCAATCAGCCCCAGCATTTT